Listed below are T cell receptor beta chains from one sample, sequenced in a study of identical twins. TCRdb analysed the 5' RACE reads with MiXCR anew, one entry per CDR3 protein. The profile shows around 230,000 distinct CDR3 sequences, around 10% of them singletons. The sequencing sample was made of memory (CD45RO+) T cells sorted from blood. These receptors were collected from a young woman in good health. CDR3s include the opening cysteine and the closing phenylalanine or tryptophan. The D gene is left open where the match is weak. Only some rows state a clone size, as once, few, many or a class for expanded clones.

V	J	size	D	CDR3	DNA
TRBV20-1	TRBJ2-1	few	-	CSASRALYNEQFF	TGCAGTGCTAGCCGGGCATTGTACAATGAGCAGTTCTTC
TRBV20-1	TRBJ2-1	few	TRBD2	CSASLAGVGHNEQFF	TGCAGTGCTAGCCTAGCGGGAGTTGGGCACAATGAGCAGTTCTTC
TRBV25-1	TRBJ1-1	many	-	CASRTWGEAFF	TGTGCCAGCAGGACCTGGGGGGAAGCTTTCTTT
TRBV20-1	TRBJ2-5	-	-	CSASWGGQTQYF	TGCAGTGCTAGTTGGGGCGGCCAGACCCAGTACTTC
TRBV10-2	TRBJ1-2	-	-	CASSRQINYGYTF	TGCGCCAGTAGTAGGCAGATTAACTATGGCTACACCTTC
TRBV3-1	TRBJ2-4	-	-	CASSQEVLAKNIQYF	TGTGCCAGCAGCCAAGAAGTGCTAGCCAAAAACATTCAGTACTTC
TRBV7-2	TRBJ2-7	few	-	CASSSRGRDPIPYEQYF	TGTGCCAGCAGCTCCCGGGGGCGGGACCCAATTCCCTACGAGCAGTACTTC
TRBV24-1	TRBJ2-3	-	-	CATSDFQSTDTQYF	TGTGCCACCAGTGATTTTCAGAGCACAGATACGCAGTATTTT
TRBV20-1	TRBJ1-5	-	-	CSALGHNNQPQHF	TGCAGTGCGTTGGGACACAACAATCAGCCCCAGCATTTT
TRBV7-9	TRBJ2-5	few	TRBD1	CASSQTGKTQETQYF	TGTGCCAGCAGCCAGACAGGGAAGACACAAGAGACCCAGTACTTC
TRBV6-1	TRBJ1-1	-	-	CASCRTGRSEAFF	TGTGCCAGTTGCAGGACCGGGAGGTCTGAAGCTTTCTTT
TRBV11-3	TRBJ2-3	-	-	CASSLDSTRADTQYF	TGTGCCAGCAGCTTAGACTCTACCAGAGCAGATACGCAGTATTTT
TRBV9	TRBJ2-1	many	TRBD2	CASSVRGTGGYNEQFF	TGTGCCAGCAGCGTCCGGGGGACGGGGGGGTACAATGAGCAGTTCTTC
TRBV20-1	TRBJ2-7	-	-	CSARAQGYEQYF	TGCAGTGCTAGAGCACAGGGCTACGAGCAGTACTTC
TRBV20-1	TRBJ2-1	-	TRBD2	CSALRGGSTHNEQFF	TGCAGTGCCCTCCGGGGGGGATCCACCCACAATGAGCAGTTCTTC
TRBV20-1	TRBJ2-4	-	-	CSATLLTGAKNIQYF	TGCAGTGCGACACTCCTGACAGGAGCCAAAAACATTCAGTACTTC
TRBV20-1	TRBJ2-4	few	-	CSATKIQKVGNIQYF	TGCAGTGCTACTAAGATCCAAAAAGTCGGAAACATTCAGTACTTC
TRBV6-2/TRBV6-3	TRBJ2-1	few	TRBD2	CASSWRVAGGLPFNEQFF	TGTGCCAGCAGTTGGCGGGTAGCGGGGGGGCTACCTTTCAATGAGCAGTTCTTC
TRBV20-1	TRBJ2-2	many	TRBD1	CSASNGGQAFGELFF	TGCAGTGCTAGTAACGGCGGACAGGCGTTCGGGGAGCTGTTTTTT
TRBV20-1	TRBJ2-5	-	-	CSARYRETQYF	TGCAGTGCTAGGTACCGGGAGACCCAGTACTTC
TRBV12-3/TRBV12-4	TRBJ1-2	many	-	CASSFPGGEGNYGYTF	TGTGCCAGCAGTTTTCCGGGGGGAGAGGGAAACTATGGCTACACCTTC
TRBV12-3/TRBV12-4	TRBJ2-1	many	-	CASSPLGEQFF	TGTGCCAGCAGTCCCTTGGGGGAGCAGTTCTTC
TRBV10-3	TRBJ2-3	-	-	CAISAGERDTQYF	TGTGCCATCAGTGCCGGTGAGAGGGATACGCAGTATTTT
TRBV20-1	TRBJ2-1	many	-	CSARDVRGYNEQFF	TGCAGTGCTAGAGATGTCCGGGGTTACAATGAGCAGTTCTTC
TRBV6-4	TRBJ2-3	-	TRBD2	CAGSDVAGEGDTQYF	TGTGCCGGCAGTGACGTAGCGGGAGAGGGAGATACGCAGTATTTT
TRBV5-6	TRBJ2-7	many	-	CASSWELGGEQYF	TGTGCCAGCAGCTGGGAGTTGGGGGGCGAGCAGTACTTC
TRBV6-1	TRBJ1-2	-	TRBD1	CASRAGDSYKGYGYTF	TGTGCCAGCAGAGCCGGGGACAGCTATAAGGGCTATGGCTACACCTTC
TRBV4-2	TRBJ2-1	-	-	CASSQDRNEQFF	TGTGCCAGCAGCCAAGATAGGAATGAGCAGTTCTTC
TRBV25-1	TRBJ2-5	few	TRBD2	CASSPRGGETQYF	TGTGCCAGCAGTCCCCGGGGGGGAGAGACCCAGTACTTC
TRBV12-3/TRBV12-4	TRBJ1-5	many	-	CASSFRGGNQPQHF	TGTGCCAGCAGTTTTAGGGGTGGCAATCAGCCCCAGCATTTT
TRBV7-9	TRBJ2-4	-	-	CASSLALRAQAKNIQYF	TGTGCCAGCAGCTTAGCGCTAAGGGCCCAAGCCAAAAACATTCAGTACTTC